Sequencing of this T cell receptor beta chain was carried out in a study of CD8+ T cells in alopecia areata. The study, taken as a whole, reports: In blood and scalp, many expanded lesional clones persisted during tofacitinib.

Sequencing relied on a cDNA template that was reverse transcribed from extracted RNA. Produced via immunoSEQ multiplex PCR; TCRdb's table is partial and in-frame only. The sample holds about 210,000 clones, roughly 64% seen once. This clone showed up just a few times. Its cognate antigen is unknown. The germline CDR1 and CDR2 sequences are SEHNR and FQNEAQ (reference sequence). After removal of 8 bases from V and 8 bases from J, the junction contained 10 bases not matched to a gene. There are 13 residues in the CDR3. Treatment denoted: oral pan-JAK inhibitor, 5-10 mg twice daily. The chain carries TRBV7-9 and TRBJ1-1, with TRBD1 matching over 8 bases. This sequence was found in a human donor with alopecia areata. The sample here was CD4+ T cells sorted from blood, taken at week 4, from a patient treated with tofacitinib. The CDR3 DNA sequence: TGTGCCAGCGGAAAACAGGGGGACGGAGAAGCTTTCTTT. Translating gives CASGKQGDGEAFF.